Listed here are 27 T cell receptor beta chains from one sample, sequenced in a study of graft-versus-host responses after intestinal transplantation (dated by TCRdb to the early 2020s). These receptors have no identified antigens. Library creation used the immunoSEQ multiplex PCR assay. TCRdb took over this immuneACCESS table, retaining in-frame rearrangements with V and J assigned. Such tables are incomplete; in checked studies, under half of the missing clones stem from an unresolved V gene, and the remainder is unexplained. This sample holds about 120,000 clones; approximately 90% were observed only once. The top ten clonotypes cover more than 0.15% of the sample. The sample's time point label is to be understood as: cells obtained before transplantation from donor or recipient. The material sequenced was unstimulated CD4+ T cells sorted from spleen or lymph node cells, taken before intestinal transplant. These receptors came from a human donor who received an intestinal transplant.

The chain links TRBV27 to TRBJ1-5; perhaps TRBD1 as D (5 bases). CDR1 MNHEY and CDR2 SMNVEV come from the germline V gene (reference sequence). The CDR3 has 17 amino acids. The V end was cut by 8 bases, the J end by 2 bases, with 22 bases between. CDR3 region: CASPKRQGKMCNQPQHF. DNA for the CDR3: TGTGCCAGCCCAAAAAGGCAGGGCAAGATGTGCAATCAGCCCCAGCATTTT.

The chain is built from TRBV9 and TRBJ2-7; 7 nucleotides align to TRBD2. V was pared by 5 bases and J by 2 bases, with 16 bases of the junction left unmatched. The CDR3 loop spans 17 amino acids. From germline, CDR1 is SGDLS and CDR2 YYNGEE. The CDR3: CASSPQAGVPTAYEQYF. CDR3 in DNA: TGTGCCAGCAGTCCGCAGGCGGGAGTCCCCACAGCCTACGAGCAGTACTTC.

The genes are TRBV4-2 and TRBJ2-5; 14 bases are shared with TRBD2. Germline V gives CDR1 LGHNA, CDR2 YNFKEQ. V trimming: 4 bases; J trimming: 5 bases; junction bases outside the gene matches: 15. This CDR3 is 19 amino acids long. In DNA, the CDR3 is TGTGCCAGCAGCCCACAGACTAGCGGGAGGGCCTATTTAGAGGAGACCCAGTACTTC. Its protein product is CASSPQTSGRAYLEETQYF.

The rearrangement links TRBV19 to TRBJ1-2, with TRBD1 as a possible D gene (6 bases). The germline V and J ends were trimmed by 6 bases and 4 bases, with 18 bases remaining between them. Germline V gene sequence: CDR1 LNHDA, CDR2 SQIVND (reference sequence). The CDR3 has 15 residues. The CDR3 coding sequence is TGTGCCAGTAGACAAACCGGGACATCGGGCTATGGCTACACCTTC. It yields the protein CASRQTGTSGYGYTF.

The chain is built from TRBV7-2 and TRBJ2-2; TRBD1 is a possible D gene (6 bases). V gave up 6 bases and J gave up 1 base, with 9 bases separating them. In germline, CDR1 is SGHTA, CDR2 FQGNSA. The CDR3 totals 14 residues. The CDR3 region has the DNA TGTGCCAGCAGTCTGGGACAGAACACCGGGGAGCTGTTTTTT. Its translation is CASSLGQNTGELFF.

The chain employs TRBV11-3 and TRBJ2-1; D is perhaps TRBD2 (7 bases). Per germline, CDR1 SGHNT and CDR2 YENEEA. CDR3 length equals 13 residues. V lost 5 bases to trimming and J lost 9 bases, with 14 bases between them. CDR3 DNA: TGTGCCAGCAGCCCTGGGGGGGCAGCTGAGCAGTTCTTC. Encoded protein: CASSPGGAAEQFF.

The V gene is TRBV7-2, the J gene TRBJ2-4, with a weak D call TRBD2 (6 bases). The CDR3 totals 13 residues. Germline V gene sequence: CDR1 SGHTA, CDR2 FQGNSA. Trimming cost V 1 base and J 5 bases, with 6 bases left between them. CDR3 in amino acids: CASSLGGENIQYF. CDR3 coding DNA: TGTGCCAGCAGCTTAGGGGGGGAAAACATTCAGTACTTC.

CDR3 in DNA: TGTGCCAGCAGTGAAGGGCAGATCAGCTCCTATAATTCACCCCTCCACTTT. Its protein is CASSEGQISSYNSPLHF. The rearrangement joins TRBV6-1 to TRBJ1-6, with D uncertain. CDR3 size: 17 residues. Trimming took off 1 base at V and 0 bases at J, with 10 bases between the two ends. Germline CDR1 and CDR2: MNHNS and SASEGT.

The DNA of the CDR3 is TGTGCCAGCAGCCCCCCTGGGCTAGCGACTAGCACAGATACGCAGTATTTT. Its protein product is CASSPPGLATSTDTQYF. The rearrangement uses TRBV11-2 and TRBJ2-3; TRBD2 is a possible D gene (6 bases). Per the germline V gene, CDR1 is SGHAT and CDR2 is FQNNGV. V was cut by 5 bases and J by 0 bases, with 18 bases left in between. The CDR3 has 17 residues.

The genes are TRBV10-1 and TRBJ2-7, with 11 bases lining up with TRBD1. V trimming: 5 bases; J trimming: 1 base; junction bases outside the gene matches: 1. This CDR3 region has 14 residues. Germline V gene data show CDR1 as WNHNN and CDR2 as SYGVQD (reference sequence). The CDR3 loop is CASSRDRGSYEQYF. The CDR3, as DNA: TGCGCCAGCAGTAGGGACAGGGGGTCCTACGAGCAGTACTTC.

The chain links TRBV6-4 to TRBJ2-1; 10 bases line up with TRBD2. This CDR3 is built from 19 residues. From germline, CDR1 is MRHNA and CDR2 SNTAGT. The trim removed 4 bases at V and 7 bases at J, leaving 19 bases unmatched. CDR3 sequence reads: CASSAHRVTSGNEGNEQFF. CDR3 nucleotide sequence: TGTGCCAGCAGTGCCCATCGGGTAACTAGCGGGAATGAGGGGAATGAGCAGTTCTTC.

This clone showed up just once. The rearrangement joins TRBV4-3 to TRBJ2-7; 9 bases agree with TRBD2. Germline V lookup: CDR1 LGHNA, CDR2 YSLEER. The length of the CDR3 is 16 residues. V gave up 1 base and J gave up 3 bases; unmatched junction bases: 7. The CDR3, as DNA: TGCGCCAGCAGCCAAGTCGCTAGCGGGGTCTACTACGAGCAGTACTTC. It yields the protein CASSQVASGVYYEQYF.

This clone was detected only a few times. This rearrangement joins TRBV5-6 to TRBJ2-3, with a possible D match to TRBD2 (6 bases). Germline V gene data show CDR1 as SGHDT and CDR2 as YYEEEE. This CDR3 spans 15 amino acids. Between the trimmed V and J ends, which lost 4 bases and 1 base, there was a span of 13 bases. CDR3 region: CASSRPGLGTDTQYF. DNA of the CDR3: TGTGCCAGCAGCCGTCCGGGACTGGGCACAGATACGCAGTATTTT.

This sequence joins TRBV11-2 and TRBJ1-2; TRBD1 matches at 10 bases. This CDR3 has 15 residues. The V and J ends lost 0 bases and 6 bases, in that order; junction bases with no gene match: 4. The V gene's germline CDR1 is SGHAT and CDR2 FQNNGV. The CDR3: CASSLDRTGGDGYTF. CDR3 nucleotides: TGTGCCAGCAGCTTAGATCGGACAGGGGGGGATGGCTACACCTTC.

This chain connects TRBV29-1 to TRBJ2-1; D possibly corresponds to TRBD1 (5 bases). Trimming left V 4 bases short and J 4 bases short, with 11 bases between. CDR1 is SQVTM and CDR2 is ANQGSEA in the germline V gene. The CDR3 spans 13 residues. CDR3 DNA sequence: TGCAGCGTTGGGGGCAGCCTATACAATGAGCAGTTCTTC. It is translated as CSVGGSLYNEQFF.

This chain joins TRBV29-1 and TRBJ2-7, with TRBD2 as a possible D gene (5 bases). Trimming took 6 bases from V and 4 from J, leaving 7 bases between them. The germline V gene has CDR1 SQVTM and CDR2 ANQGSEA. There are 10 residues in the CDR3. The CDR3 sequence is CSVRGYEQYF. The CDR3 bases are TGCAGCGTGCGCGGGTACGAGCAGTACTTC.

The sample holds one count of this clone. The rearrangement joins TRBV19 to TRBJ1-1; 8 bases fit TRBD1. Looked up from germline, CDR1 is LNHDA and CDR2 is SQIVND (reference sequence). The CDR3 is made up of 15 amino acids. With V trimmed by 9 bases and J by 0 bases, 9 bases remained unmatched. The CDR3 DNA reads as TGTGCCAGCCTACGGACAGGGCACGTGAACACTGAAGCTTTCTTT. The encoded protein is CASLRTGHVNTEAFF. The variable domain in full, with the rest retrieved from reference TRBV19 and TRBJ1-1, is DGGITQSPKYLFRKEGQNVTLSCEQNLNHDAMYWYRQDPGQGLRLIYYSQIVNDFQKGDIAEGYSVSREKKESFPLTVTSAQKNPTAFYLCASLRTGHVNTEAFFGQGTRLTVV.

This clone was seen a single time. The gene calls are TRBV14 and TRBJ1-2; no firm D call. Germline V gene lookup returns CDR1 SGHDN and CDR2 FVKESK. The CDR3 extends over 14 amino acids. Trimming took 1 base from V and 8 from J, leaving 14 bases between them. The CDR3 is CASSQVDGLRGYTF. DNA for the CDR3: TGTGCCAGCAGCCAAGTAGACGGACTGCGGGGCTACACCTTC.

The rearrangement links TRBV7-9 to TRBJ2-7; D may be TRBD1 (6 bases). The CDR3 is made up of 16 amino acids. Germline-derived CDR1 and CDR2 are SEHNR and FQNEAQ (reference sequence). V was pared by 2 bases and J by 2 bases, with 16 bases between. As DNA, the CDR3 is TGTGCCAGCAGCTTAAGGGGGTCAGGAGTACCCTACGAGCAGTACTTC. Protein sequence: CASSLRGSGVPYEQYF.

The chain is built from TRBV28 and TRBJ2-1; TRBD1 matches 9 bases. The CDR3 has 16 amino acids. In germline, CDR1 is MDHEN, CDR2 SYDVKM. Germline trimming cut 3 bases from V and 2 bases from J; bases unmatched to any gene: 5. CDR3 sequence (DNA): TGTGCCAGCAGTTTTTCCGGGACAGGGACCTACAATGAGCAGTTCTTC. Translation gives CASSFSGTGTYNEQFF. The complete variable domain, with remaining parts taken from reference TRBV28 and TRBJ2-1, reads DVKVTQSSRYLVKRTGEKVFLECVQDMDHENMFWYRQDPGLGLRLIYFSYDVKMKEKGDIPEGYSVSREKKERFSLILESASTNQTSMYLCASSFSGTGTYNEQFFGPGTRLTVL.

The gene calls are TRBV20-1 and TRBJ1-1; no definite D call. Between the trimmed V and J ends, which lost 4 bases and 6 bases, there was a span of 9 bases. Germline-derived CDR1 and CDR2 are DFQATT and SNEGSKA (reference sequence). The CDR3 sequence is 11 residues long. The CDR3 DNA sequence: TGCAGTGCTAATTTGGGAGCTGAAGCTTTCTTT. This gives the protein CSANLGAEAFF.

The J gene is TRBJ1-2, the V gene TRBV19; 8 positions agree with TRBD1. V lost 7 bases to trimming and J lost 8 bases; unmatched junction nucleotides: 9. The CDR3 is 13 residues long. The germline V gene encodes CDR1 LNHDA and CDR2 SQIVND (reference sequence). The CDR3 bases are TGTGCCAGTATGAGGCAGGGGGCCTACGGCTACACCTTC. Translating gives CASMRQGAYGYTF.

The chain has TRBV6-1 and TRBJ2-7, with 9 bases aligning to TRBD2. With 3 bases clipped from V and 5 bases from J, the junction kept 11 bases outside the gene matches. This CDR3 has 16 residues. Germline assignment: CDR1 MNHNS and CDR2 SASEGT. In DNA, the CDR3 is TGTGCCAGCAGTGACCCCCGGCGGGGGGGCGGGAACGAGCAGTACTTC. This translates into CASSDPRRGGGNEQYF.

The V gene is TRBV14, the J gene TRBJ1-2; TRBD1 matches at 12 bases. CDR1 and CDR2 (germline): SGHDN, FVKESK. The CDR3 totals 16 residues. Trimming cost V 1 base and J 7 bases; bases outside gene matches: 7. The CDR3 loop is CASSQAGTGGAGGYTF. The CDR3 nucleotides are TGTGCCAGCAGCCAAGCCGGGACAGGGGGCGCGGGTGGCTACACCTTC.

This clone has just one count. The chain recombines TRBV19 with TRBJ1-5; D gene unclear. The germline V gene encodes CDR1 LNHDA and CDR2 SQIVND (reference sequence). The length of the CDR3 is 14 residues. V lost 1 base to trimming and J lost 4 bases, with 8 bases between them. This chain's CDR3 is CASSIAVGNQPQHF. CDR3 DNA sequence: TGTGCCAGTAGTATAGCAGTCGGGAATCAGCCCCAGCATTTT. Looking up the rest from reference TRBV19 and TRBJ1-5 gives the full variable domain: DGGITQSPKYLFRKEGQNVTLSCEQNLNHDAMYWYRQDPGQGLRLIYYSQIVNDFQKGDIAEGYSVSREKKESFPLTVTSAQKNPTAFYLCASSIAVGNQPQHFGDGTRLSIL.

This clone was recorded only once. The chain has TRBV19 and TRBJ1-4, with D possibly being TRBD1 (5 bases). The V and J ends lost 2 bases and 3 bases respectively, with 13 bases between them. Germline CDR1 LNHDA, CDR2 SQIVND (reference sequence). The CDR3 spans 16 residues. CDR3 sequence reads: CASSIWTPTANEKLFF. The CDR3 DNA follows: TGTGCCAGTAGTATATGGACCCCGACAGCTAATGAAAAACTGTTTTTT.

The CDR3 spells CASRGTSRADTQYF. CDR3 in DNA: TGTGCCAGCAGGGGGACTAGCCGGGCGGATACGCAGTATTTT. The V and J genes are TRBV2 and TRBJ2-3, with 9 bases matching TRBD2. J was trimmed by 6 bases and V by 6 bases; bases with no gene match: 7. CDR1 and CDR2 from the germline V gene are SNHLY and FYNNEI. The CDR3 is 14 residues long.